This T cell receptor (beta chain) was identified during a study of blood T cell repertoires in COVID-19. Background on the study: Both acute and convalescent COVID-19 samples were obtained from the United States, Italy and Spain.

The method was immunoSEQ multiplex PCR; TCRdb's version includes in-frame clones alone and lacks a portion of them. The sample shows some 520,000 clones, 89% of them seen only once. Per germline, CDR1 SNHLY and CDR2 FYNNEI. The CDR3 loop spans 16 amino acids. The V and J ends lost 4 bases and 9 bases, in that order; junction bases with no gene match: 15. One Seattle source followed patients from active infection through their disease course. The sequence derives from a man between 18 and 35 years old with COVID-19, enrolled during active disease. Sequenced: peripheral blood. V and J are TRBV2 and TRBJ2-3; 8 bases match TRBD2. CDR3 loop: CASSVIREGYLATQYF. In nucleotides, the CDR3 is TGTGCCAGCAGTGTGATTCGGGAGGGGTATTTAGCGACGCAGTATTTT. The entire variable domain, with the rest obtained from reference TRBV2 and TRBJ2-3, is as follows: EPEVTQTPSHQVTQMGQEVILRCVPISNHLYFYWYRQILGQKVEFLVSFYNNEISEKSEIFDDQFSVERPDGSNFTLKIRSTKLEDSAMYFCASSVIREGYLATQYFGPGTRLTVL.